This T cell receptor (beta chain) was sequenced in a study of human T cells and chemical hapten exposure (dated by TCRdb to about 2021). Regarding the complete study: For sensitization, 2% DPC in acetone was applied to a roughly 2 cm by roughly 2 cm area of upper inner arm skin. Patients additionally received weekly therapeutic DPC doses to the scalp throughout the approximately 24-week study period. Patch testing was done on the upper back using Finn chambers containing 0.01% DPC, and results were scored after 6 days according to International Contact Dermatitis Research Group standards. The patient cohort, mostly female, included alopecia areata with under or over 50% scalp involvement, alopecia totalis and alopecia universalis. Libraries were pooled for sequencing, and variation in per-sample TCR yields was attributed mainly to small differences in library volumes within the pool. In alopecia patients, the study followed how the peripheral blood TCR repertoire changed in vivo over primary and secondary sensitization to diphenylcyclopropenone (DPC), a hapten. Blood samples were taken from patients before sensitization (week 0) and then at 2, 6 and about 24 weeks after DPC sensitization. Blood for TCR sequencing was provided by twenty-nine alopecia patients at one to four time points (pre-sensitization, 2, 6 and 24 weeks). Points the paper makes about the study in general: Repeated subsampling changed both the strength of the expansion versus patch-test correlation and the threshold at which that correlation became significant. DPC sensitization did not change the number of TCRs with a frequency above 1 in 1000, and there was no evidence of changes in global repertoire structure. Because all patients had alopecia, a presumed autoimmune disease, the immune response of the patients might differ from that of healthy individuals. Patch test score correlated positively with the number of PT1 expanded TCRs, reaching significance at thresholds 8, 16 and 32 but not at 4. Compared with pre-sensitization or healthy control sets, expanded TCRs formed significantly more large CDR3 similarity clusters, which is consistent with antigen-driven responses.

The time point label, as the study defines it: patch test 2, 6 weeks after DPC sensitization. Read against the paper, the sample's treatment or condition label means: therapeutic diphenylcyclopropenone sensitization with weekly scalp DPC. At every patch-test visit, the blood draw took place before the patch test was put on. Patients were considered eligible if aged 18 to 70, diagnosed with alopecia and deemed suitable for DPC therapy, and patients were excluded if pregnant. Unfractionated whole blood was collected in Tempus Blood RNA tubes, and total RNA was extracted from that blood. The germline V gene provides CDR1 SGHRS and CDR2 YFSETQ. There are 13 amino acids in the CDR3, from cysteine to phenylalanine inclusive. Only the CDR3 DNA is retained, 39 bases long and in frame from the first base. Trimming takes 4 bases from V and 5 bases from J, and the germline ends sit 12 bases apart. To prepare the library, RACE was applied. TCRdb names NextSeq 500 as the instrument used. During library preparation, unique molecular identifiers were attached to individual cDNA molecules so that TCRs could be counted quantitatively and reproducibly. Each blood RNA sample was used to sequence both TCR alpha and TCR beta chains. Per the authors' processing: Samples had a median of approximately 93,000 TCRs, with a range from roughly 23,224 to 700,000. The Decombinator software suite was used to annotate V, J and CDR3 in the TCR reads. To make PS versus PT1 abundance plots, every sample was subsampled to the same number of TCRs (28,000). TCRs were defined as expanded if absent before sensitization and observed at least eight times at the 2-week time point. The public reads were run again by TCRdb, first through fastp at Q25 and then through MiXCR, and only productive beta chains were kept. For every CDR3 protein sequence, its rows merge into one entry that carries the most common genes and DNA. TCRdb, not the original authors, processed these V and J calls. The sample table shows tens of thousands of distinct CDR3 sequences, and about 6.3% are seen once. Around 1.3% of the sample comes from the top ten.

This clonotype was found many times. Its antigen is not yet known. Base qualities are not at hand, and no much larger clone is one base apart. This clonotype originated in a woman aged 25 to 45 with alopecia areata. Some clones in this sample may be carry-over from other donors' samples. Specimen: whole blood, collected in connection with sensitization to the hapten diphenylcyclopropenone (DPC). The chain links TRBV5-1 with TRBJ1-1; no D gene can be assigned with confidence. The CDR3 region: CASSASWGTEAFF. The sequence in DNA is TGCGCCAGCAGCGCGTCCTGGGGTACTGAAGCTTTCTTT.